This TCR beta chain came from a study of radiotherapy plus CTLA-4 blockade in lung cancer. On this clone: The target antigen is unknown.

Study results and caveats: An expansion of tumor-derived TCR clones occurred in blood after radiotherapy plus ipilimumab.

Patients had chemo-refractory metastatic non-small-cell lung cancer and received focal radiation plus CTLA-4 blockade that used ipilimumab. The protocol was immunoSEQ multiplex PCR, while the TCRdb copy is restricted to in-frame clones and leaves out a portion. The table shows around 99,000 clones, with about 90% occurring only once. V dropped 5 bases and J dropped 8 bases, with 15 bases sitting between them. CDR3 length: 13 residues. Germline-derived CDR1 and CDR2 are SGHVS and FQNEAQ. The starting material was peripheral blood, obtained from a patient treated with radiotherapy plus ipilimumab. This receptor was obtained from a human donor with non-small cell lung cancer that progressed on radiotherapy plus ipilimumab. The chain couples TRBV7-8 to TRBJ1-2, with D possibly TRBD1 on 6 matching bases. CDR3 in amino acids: CASSRIQGGGYTF. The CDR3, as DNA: TGTGCCAGCAGCCGAATACAGGGAGGCGGCTACACCTTC.